The source of this T cell receptor (beta chain) is a study of blood T cell repertoires in COVID-19. On the study more broadly: Samples representing acute and convalescent COVID-19 were sourced from the United States, Italy and Spain.

The CDR3 contains 13 residues. Germline loops: CDR1 GTSNPN, CDR2 SVGIG (reference sequence). The V and J ends lost 2 bases and 10 bases, in that order; junction bases with no gene match: 4. Profiling relied on immunoSEQ multiplex PCR, and the TCRdb table lists in-frame clones only, not all of them. The sample shows 68,000 or so clones, 87% of them seen only once. V is TRBV30 and J is TRBJ1-6; 8 bases align to TRBD1. The TCR comes from a woman in her fifties or sixties with COVID-19, enrolled during active disease. Material: peripheral blood. DNA for the CDR3: TGTGCCTGGAGTCCGGACAGGGACTCACCCCTCCACTTT. Protein: CAWSPDRDSPLHF.